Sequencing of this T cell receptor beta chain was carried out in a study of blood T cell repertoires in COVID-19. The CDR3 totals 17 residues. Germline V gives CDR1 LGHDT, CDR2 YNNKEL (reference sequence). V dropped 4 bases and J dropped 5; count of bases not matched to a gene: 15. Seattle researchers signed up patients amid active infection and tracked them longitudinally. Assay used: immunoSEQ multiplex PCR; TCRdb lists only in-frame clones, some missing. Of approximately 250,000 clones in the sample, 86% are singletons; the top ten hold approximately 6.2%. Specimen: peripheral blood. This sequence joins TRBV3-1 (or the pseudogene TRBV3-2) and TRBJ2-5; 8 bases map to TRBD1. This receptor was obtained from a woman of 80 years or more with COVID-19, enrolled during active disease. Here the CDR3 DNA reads TGTGCCAGCAGCCTCCCCCACGGCGACAGGGGCCGGGAGACCCAGTACTTC. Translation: CASSLPHGDRGRETQYF.